This section outlines one T cell receptor (beta chain) sequence together with its context. Ten or more counts support this clone. Its antigen remains undetermined. Base qualities are not provided; no much larger clone lies one nucleotide away. The library was made by PCR. Sequencing was carried out with an Illumina HiSeq 4000. High-throughput sequencing was used to profile the TCR beta-chain CDR3 region of every patient. Under the source paper's analysis protocol: The researchers built a classifier to tell apart papillary thyroid cancer patients with distant metastasis, based on CDR3 differences among clinicopathological groups. The Shannon index was used to assess repertoire diversity, and the Morisita-Horn index was used to assess tumor-blood repertoire similarity. TCRdb handled the public reads itself, with Q25 trimming in fastp and clone calling in MiXCR, and kept productive beta chains. It is TCRdb's table, rather than the study itself, that gives the V and J calls and clone size. The table for this sample lists about 21,000 clones; around 16% of them were counted only once. Around a fifth of the sample belongs to the ten largest clones.

Including cysteine and phenylalanine, the CDR3 has 14 amino acids. The CDR3 DNA has 42 bases and is translated from base 1. V is pruned by 1 base and J by 7 bases, leaving 0 bases of the junction without a gene match. The germline V gene provides CDR1 SGHAT and CDR2 FQNNGV. None of the patients had been given any treatment before thyroid surgery. Patient clinical samples collected from about 2012 to 2018 were retrospectively analysed using T-cell receptor beta sequencing. The sample belongs to a study of metastatic and nonmetastatic thyroid tumors (dated by TCRdb to about 2020). Concerning the study at large: For patients with malignant and with benign thyroid disease, the researchers compared repertoires between peripheral blood samples and tumor or nodule tissue samples.

Points the paper makes about the study in general: In both blood and tumor samples, TCR beta diversity was reported to be significantly higher in malignant tumors than in benign nodules.

This sequence originates from a male donor with papillary thyroid cancer or a benign thyroid nodule (not recorded which). Some clones in this sample may be carry-over from other donors' samples. This chain is built from TRBV11-2 and TRBJ1-4, and 10 junction bases match TRBD1. Source material: blood. The CDR3 sequence is CASSLGQGAEKLFF. The bases read TGTGCCAGCAGCTTAGGACAGGGGGCTGAAAAACTGTTTTTT.